This section outlines one T cell receptor beta chain sequence together with its context. Only one count was recorded for this clone. Its antigen target is currently unknown. No base qualities exist here, and no much larger clone lies one base off it. Other nucleotide sequences from this sample produce the same CDR3. This entry is derived from a study of blood T cell repertoires in COVID-19 (dated by TCRdb to the early 2020s). Turning to the overall study: The collaborator samples originated in the United States, Italy and Spain and spanned the acute and convalescent phases of COVID-19. The prospective study material was composed of cDNA or gDNA derived from T cells, B-cell-depleted T cells, or PBMCs. Deeply sampled blood TCRbeta repertoires from subjects exposed to, actively infected with, or recovered from COVID-19 were included in the dataset. The repertoires were released in a freely available public database meant as a resource for research on the immune response to SARS-CoV-2. The samples were drawn from the first 160 participants of the ongoing ImmuneRACE study and from 1,254 subjects provided by 6 global collaborators. Sample metadata almost always included a de-identified subject ID, COVID-19 status, age in years and sex. Where available, HLA class I and class II types were taken from metadata supplied by the sample provider and were not determined by assay-based typing. What the study reported, not specific to this receptor: Clinical and demographic metadata were provided uncurated, with the amount varying by source and participant.

Collaborating institutions collected whole blood in K2EDTA tubes following their own protocols. For TCRbeta analysis, collaborator samples were shipped as frozen whole blood, as isolated PBMCs, or as DNA extracted from either sample type. The V and J ends are trimmed by 2 bases and 5 bases, leaving 9 bases between them. According to the germline V gene, CDR1 reads KGHSH and CDR2 reads LQKENI. The CDR3 runs 13 residues from the cysteine to the phenylalanine. Only the CDR3 DNA stays, 39 bases, in frame from base 1. The immunoSEQ Assay, a bias-controlled multiplex PCR, was used to amplify TCRbeta CDR3 regions from genomic DNA. On the study's bioinformatics: The number of nucleated cells in each sample was estimated from the amplification of reference gene primers within the assay. To quantify the absolute abundance of each unique TCRbeta CDR3 rearrangement, sequence reads were collapsed and filtered. For each sample, productive Simpson clonality was calculated as the square root of Simpson's diversity index over productive rearrangements. This immuneACCESS table, as held by TCRdb, lists in-frame sequences with V and J called but not all clones. Of the missing ones, under half trace to an unresolved V gene in checked studies; the others have no known cause. For V, J and clone size, that table is used; D and trimming come from the DNA. The sample yields 240,000 or so clones; around 85% were counted once. The ten largest make up roughly 9.6% of the sample.

The rearranged chain carries TRBV18 and TRBJ1-2, with the D gene too uncertain to name. The sequence derives from an elderly woman with acute or convalescent COVID-19. Sequencing was carried out using peripheral blood. The CDR3: CASSPGQDYGYTF. The nucleotide sequence reads as follows: TGTGCCAGCTCACCAGGGCAGGATTATGGCTACACCTTC.